Here is one T cell receptor beta chain with its context. Its antigen remains unknown. V was pared by 0 bases and J by 2 bases, with 13 bases between. The CDR3 has 16 amino acids. Per germline, CDR1 SGHDN and CDR2 FVKESK. The sample originates from a study of cytomegalovirus exposure and HLA in healthy donors. Looking at the study overall: The study placed around 80% of its 398 genotyped donors in the Caucasian-associated ancestry cluster. Study findings and constraints: Later on, analysis showed that most CMV-associated TCR beta chains appeared to be HLA-restricted. Cytomegalovirus status was reportedly diagnosed by the classifier with high sensitivity and specificity.

Both 60 Vbeta primers and 13 Jbeta primers went into the PCR. Method: immunoSEQ multiplex PCR; TCRdb's copy keeps in-frame clones and lacks some. The data contain 70,000 to 75,000 clones, about three quarters of them singletons. The source material was PBMCs. The chain employs TRBV14 and TRBJ1-2; D is unresolved. This receptor was obtained from a middle-aged woman in good health and CMV-seropositive. CDR3 sequence (DNA): TGTGCCAGCAGCCAAGATCGGGGATTGGGAAACTATGGCTACACCTTC. Protein product: CASSQDRGLGNYGYTF.